This note documents a single T cell receptor beta chain sequence. Its antigen remains unidentified. Base-call qualities are not available, and no considerably larger clone is one nucleotide away. These data belong to a study of blood T cell repertoires in COVID-19 (dated by TCRdb to about 2020). Broadly, across the study: Samples covering the acute and convalescent phases of COVID-19 were provided by collaborators in the United States, Italy and Spain. The sample metadata nearly always contained a de-identified subject ID, COVID-19 status, age in years and sex. The prospective study material was composed of cDNA or gDNA derived from T cells, B-cell-depleted T cells, or PBMCs. HLA class I and class II types, where available, came from metadata supplied by the sample provider rather than from assay-based typing. The repertoires were made available in a free public database intended to serve as a resource for research on the immune response to SARS-CoV-2. Subjects who had been exposed to COVID-19, were actively infected with it, or had recovered from it provided the deeply sampled blood TCRbeta repertoires that made up the dataset. The samples were drawn from the first 160 participants of the ongoing ImmuneRACE study and from roughly 1,300 subjects provided by 6 global collaborators.

In Seattle, one collaborating source enrolled patients while the infection was active and tracked those patients longitudinally over the course of disease. The collaborating institutions used their own protocols to collect whole blood in K2EDTA tubes. For TCRbeta analysis, collaborators shipped samples in one of three forms: frozen whole blood, isolated PBMCs, or DNA extracted from either of those sample types. General study outcomes and caveats: The quantity of clinical and demographic metadata differed by source and by participant and was supplied without curation.

The immunoSEQ Assay, a bias-controlled multiplex PCR, was used to amplify TCRbeta CDR3 regions from genomic DNA. In the paper's pipeline: Nucleated cell counts per sample were estimated from amplification of reference gene primers within the assay. To quantify the absolute abundance of each unique TCRbeta CDR3 rearrangement, sequence reads were collapsed and filtered. Productive Simpson clonality was computed per sample as the square root of Simpson's diversity index over productive rearrangements. TCRdb stores this immuneACCESS table with in-frame sequences only. Part of the clones is absent; in the studies checked, under half of the shortfall reflects unresolved V genes, and no reason is known for the rest. Clone size and V and J calls were adopted from that table, with D and trimming inferred from the DNA. The table for this sample lists around 60,000 clones; around 77% of them were counted only once. The ten largest make up roughly 4.9% of the sample.

Sequencing was carried out using peripheral blood. This receptor was obtained from a woman in her seventies with COVID-19, enrolled during active disease.

The CDR3 loop reads CASSTRPGGVLVPDTQYF. Here is the DNA: TGTGCCAGCAGCACCCGACCTGGGGGGGTCCTAGTCCCAGATACGCAGTATTTT. The sequence joins TRBV21-1 to TRBJ2-3; the table's TRBD2 call for D was not verified on the DNA. TRBV21-1 is a pseudogene. Its CDR3 holds 18 amino acids, cysteine through phenylalanine. Of the read, only the CDR3 DNA is kept; its 54 bases are in frame from base 1.